The clone carrying this T cell receptor (beta chain) was counted once. The entry originates in a study of blood T cell repertoires in COVID-19. Study-level information: From the United States, Italy and Spain came samples of acute and convalescent COVID-19. T cells, B-cell-depleted T cells, or PBMCs provided the cDNA or gDNA that served as material.

CDR3 size: 15 residues. Trimming took 0 bases from V and 3 from J; bases not matched to a gene: 2. Germline V lookup: CDR1 KGHSH, CDR2 LQKENI. In the authors' methods: Reference gene primer amplification gave nucleated cell count estimates. Clones were read by immunoSEQ multiplex PCR, and TCRdb kept only the in-frame ones, dropping some. The D gene and trimming were derived from the DNA, and the V and J assignments and clone size from that table. Of about 160,000 clones listed, approximately 90% are singletons. The rearrangement links TRBV18 to TRBJ2-4, with TRBD1 matching over 7 bases. This sequence was found in a woman in her sixties with active or convalescent COVID-19. The specimen was peripheral blood. The DNA for the CDR3 is TGTGCCAGCTCACCACCGTCAGGGGGCAAAAACATTCAGTACTTC. This gives the protein CASSPPSGGKNIQYF.